These T cell receptor beta chains were read from a single sample in a study of control samples from healthy donors and cancer patients. Repertoires were generated with immunoSEQ multiplex PCR, while TCRdb's copy carries only in-frame clones and drops some. The sample carries roughly 190,000 clones, roughly 91% recorded once. Sample: blood. The receptors originated from a woman aged 30 to 39 in good health. Both conserved end residues are part of each CDR3. A D gene is named only where the DNA matches it firmly. For some rows the clone size is stated as once, few or many, or as a class when expanded; others skip it.

v_gene,abundance,d_gene,j_gene,CDR3nt,CDR3aa
TRBV29-1,.,TRBD1,TRBJ2-5,TGCAGCGTCGCCGCCACAGGGGTAATTGGAGAGACCCAGTACTTC,CSVAATGVIGETQYF
TRBV18,.,.,TRBJ2-1,TGTGCCAGCTCACCGATAGCGGCCTCCTACAATGAGCAGTTCTTC,CASSPIAASYNEQFF
TRBV6-5,.,TRBD1,TRBJ1-5,TGTGCCAGCAACAGGGGGAGGGATCAGCCCCAGCATTTT,CASNRGRDQPQHF
TRBV6-5,.,.,TRBJ2-7,TGTGCCAGCAGTTCTACAGGGTACGAGCAGTACTTC,CASSSTGYEQYF
TRBV15,once,TRBD1,TRBJ2-2,TGTGCCACCAGCTTTCTCGACAGGGACACCGGGGAGCTGTTTTTT,CATSFLDRDTGELFF
TRBV18,.,.,TRBJ2-2,TGTGCCAGCTCACCACGTGGGGGGAACACCGGGGAGCTGTTTTTT,CASSPRGGNTGELFF
TRBV5-4,.,TRBD2,TRBJ2-5,TGTGCCAGCAGCTTGACGGGGGGGCAAGAGACCCAGTACTTC,CASSLTGGQETQYF
TRBV6-5,.,TRBD1,TRBJ2-4,TGTGCCAGCAACCGACAGGGTCCGGACATTCAGTACTTC,CASNRQGPDIQYF
TRBV6-4,once,TRBD2,TRBJ2-1,TGTGCCAGCAGTGATGCCGGGACTAGCGGGGGAGGGAATGAGCAGTTCTTC,CASSDAGTSGGGNEQFF
TRBV2,.,TRBD2,TRBJ2-1,TGTGCCAGCAGGGTACTAGCGGGGGGTGGAAATGAGCAGTTCTTC,CASRVLAGGGNEQFF
TRBV6-2/TRBV6-3,.,.,TRBJ2-3,TGTGCCAGTAGCGACCCCACAGATACGCAGTATTTT,CASSDPTDTQYF
TRBV20-1,.,TRBD1,TRBJ2-7,TGCAGTGCTAGTCGACAGGGGCGGGAGCAGTACTTC,CSASRQGREQYF
TRBV6-4,few,.,TRBJ2-2,TGTGCCAGCAGTGACTCGATGGGGGATCCCGGGGAGCTGTTTTTT,CASSDSMGDPGELFF
TRBV7-2,.,TRBD2,TRBJ2-5,TGTGCCAGCAGCTTAGCGCTAGCGGGGGGCGAGACCCAGTACTTC,CASSLALAGGETQYF
TRBV24-1,.,TRBD1,TRBJ2-5,TGTGCCACCAGTGATGGGGGGACAGGGTATATTGCAGAGACCCAGTACTTC,CATSDGGTGYIAETQYF
TRBV10-3,.,.,TRBJ2-3,TGTGCCATCAGTGAGGTAGAGGCAGCTAATACGCAGTATTTT,CAISEVEAANTQYF
TRBV7-3,.,.,TRBJ1-1,TGTGCCAGCAGCTTAATGGGGCCCTTGAACACTGAAGCTTTCTTT,CASSLMGPLNTEAFF
TRBV11-3,.,TRBD2,TRBJ2-1,TGTGCCAGCAGCGGAGGACTAGCGGGACAGGGGCAGTTCTTC,CASSGGLAGQGQFF
TRBV19,.,TRBD1,TRBJ2-3,TGTGCCAGTAGCCAGGGGGACACAGATACGCAGTATTTT,CASSQGDTDTQYF
TRBV6-5,.,TRBD1,TRBJ2-2,TGTGCCAGCAGGGAGAGGGGGCGCTCCACCGGGGAGCTGTTTTTT,CASRERGRSTGELFF
TRBV12-3/TRBV12-4,.,.,TRBJ1-1,TGTGCCAGCAGCCGACAGAACACTGAAGCTTTCTTT,CASSRQNTEAFF
TRBV6-2/TRBV6-3,.,.,TRBJ2-1,TGTGCCAGCAGTTACGGGGGCAGGGTCAATGAGCAGTTCTTC,CASSYGGRVNEQFF
TRBV29-1,.,TRBD1,TRBJ1-2,TGCAGCGTTGAAGGCAGGGGGGTGGGCTATGGCTACACCTTC,CSVEGRGVGYGYTF
TRBV15,.,TRBD2,TRBJ2-5,TGTGCCACCAGCCCACTAGCGGGGGGAGGAGAGACCCAGTACTTC,CATSPLAGGGETQYF
TRBV18,.,TRBD1,TRBJ2-1,TGTGCCAGCTCACGACAGGGTGATGAGCAGTTCTTC,CASSRQGDEQFF
TRBV7-9,.,TRBD1,TRBJ2-5,TGTGCCAGCAGCCCGGACAGGGATGAGACCCAGTACTTC,CASSPDRDETQYF
TRBV28,.,.,TRBJ1-4,TGTGCCAGCGTAGGTATGGGTGAAAAACTGTTTTTT,CASVGMGEKLFF
TRBV15,.,.,TRBJ2-6,TGTGCCACCAGCCGCAGGGATTCTGGGGCCAACGTCCTGACTTTC,CATSRRDSGANVLTF